One and the same sample provided the 22 T cell receptor beta chains below, sequenced in a study of T cell responses to AZD1222 COVID-19 vaccine. Sequencing used immunoSEQ multiplex PCR; TCRdb keeps in-frame clones, though not all of them. In the table there are approximately 70,000 clones, approximately 85% of which are singletons. Material: peripheral blood, obtained on day 0 of AZD1222 vaccination. The receptors originated from an adult in good health.

This chain uses TRBV19 with TRBJ2-7; TRBD1 matches at 9 bases. This CDR3 region has 15 residues. The V gene end was trimmed by 3 bases and the J gene end by 4 bases; junction bases not matched to a gene: 7. Germline V gene lookup returns CDR1 LNHDA and CDR2 SQIVND (reference sequence). The CDR3 nucleotides are TGTGCCAGTAGTATCGCTACAGGGGGCGCGTACGAGCAGTACTTC. It specifies CASSIATGGAYEQYF.

This clone was seen a handful of times. The chain has TRBV11-3 and TRBJ2-1; D gene unclear. V lost 5 bases, J lost 5 bases, and 10 bases lay in between. The germline CDR1 and CDR2 sequences are SGHNT and YENEEA. The CDR3 length is 13 residues. CDR3 loop: CASSIGRNNEQFF. CDR3 in DNA: TGTGCCAGCAGCATCGGACGGAACAATGAGCAGTTCTTC. Full variable domain (remainder filled in from reference TRBV11-3 and TRBJ2-1): EAGVVQSPRYKIIEKKQPVAFWCNPISGHNTLYWYLQNLGQGPELLIRYENEEAVDDSQLPKDRFSAERLKGVDSTLKIQPAELGDSAVYLCASSIGRNNEQFFGPGTRLTVL.

The CDR3 here is CASSTQETQYF. The CDR3 coding sequence is TGCGCCAGCAGTACCCAAGAGACCCAGTACTTC. V usage is TRBV10-2 and J usage is TRBJ2-5, with no clear D. Germline V gene sequence: CDR1 WSHSY, CDR2 SAAADI. Trimming stripped 5 bases from V and 1 base from J, with 2 bases between. CDR3 length equals 11 residues.

The chain combines TRBV7-2 with TRBJ1-1, with 7 bases that match TRBD1. V shed 5 bases and J 1 base; nucleotides not matched to a gene: 10. Germline V CDR1 and CDR2: SGHTA, FQGNSA. The CDR3 runs to 16 residues. In nucleotides, the CDR3 is TGTGCCAGCAGCCCCCTGACAGGGAGCCCGAACACTGAAGCTTTCTTT. Translation: CASSPLTGSPNTEAFF.

This clone was detected only a few times. The chain joins TRBV10-2 to TRBJ2-3; D is possibly TRBD1 (6 bases). CDR1 and CDR2 (germline): WSHSY, SAAADI. The V end lost 4 bases, the J end lost 4 bases, and 15 bases lay between the germline ends. This CDR3 contains 15 residues. The CDR3 sequence: CASSVRGAPADTQYF. In DNA form, the CDR3 reads TGCGCCAGCAGTGTCAGGGGCGCCCCGGCAGATACGCAGTATTTT.

The chain carries TRBV5-6 and TRBJ1-6; D gene unclear. This CDR3 has 17 residues. V lost 4 bases and J 0 bases, leaving 14 bases between the germline ends. The germline V gene has CDR1 SGHDT and CDR2 YYEEEE. This chain's CDR3 is CASSVDGVSSYNSPLHF. The CDR3 DNA reads as TGTGCCAGCAGCGTGGACGGGGTAAGCTCCTATAATTCACCCCTCCACTTT.

V usage is TRBV7-8 and J usage is TRBJ2-3, with 11 bases matching TRBD2. After removal of 2 bases from V and 7 bases from J, the junction contained 5 bases not matched to a gene. Looked up from germline, CDR1 is SGHVS and CDR2 is FQNEAQ. CDR3 length equals 15 residues. The CDR3 bases are TGTGCCAGCAGCTTAACTAGCGGGGGCACCCATACGCAGTATTTT. Its protein product is CASSLTSGGTHTQYF. Based on the CDR3 plus reference TRBV7-8 and TRBJ2-3, the full variable domain is GAGVSQSPRYKVAKRGQDVALRCDPISGHVSLFWYQQALGQGPEFLTYFQNEAQLDKSGLPSDRFFAERPEGSVSTLKIQRTQQEDSAVYLCASSLTSGGTHTQYFGPGTRLTVL.

This clone was counted between two and nine times. This sequence joins TRBV5-1 and TRBJ2-1, with 8 bases aligning to TRBD2. The CDR3 is 15 amino acids. Germline V gives CDR1 SGHRS, CDR2 YFSETQ. V was pared by 4 bases and J by 2 bases, with 5 bases of the junction left unmatched. The CDR3 reads CASSLGGAPYNEQFF. The CDR3 nucleotides are TGCGCCAGCAGCCTCGGGGGGGCCCCCTACAATGAGCAGTTCTTC. Full variable domain (outside the CDR3, taken from reference TRBV5-1 and TRBJ2-1): KAGVTQTPRYLIKTRGQQVTLSCSPISGHRSVSWYQQTPGQGLQFLFEYFSETQRNKGNFPGRFSGRQFSNSRSEMNVSTLELGDSALYLCASSLGGAPYNEQFFGPGTRLTVL.

A single count supports this clone. This sequence joins TRBV5-6 and TRBJ1-2; TRBD1 matches at 12 bases. The V and J ends lost 2 bases and 5 bases, in that order; junction bases with no gene match: 7. Germline V gene sequence: CDR1 SGHDT, CDR2 YYEEEE. There are 16 residues in the CDR3. The CDR3 DNA reads TGTGCCAGCAGCTTAGGGACAGGGGGCGTCCGTTATGGCTACACCTTC. Its translation is CASSLGTGGVRYGYTF.

V gene TRBV6-5 combines with J gene TRBJ1-6, with 7 bases aligning to TRBD1. V was pared by 6 bases and J by 7 bases, with 6 bases of the junction left unmatched. This CDR3 comprises 14 residues. CDR1 is MNHEY, CDR2 SVGAGI, per germline. CDR3 sequence (DNA): TGTGCCAGCAGGGGGGACAGTGACAATTCACCCCTCCACTTT. Amino acids: CASRGDSDNSPLHF.

The chain links TRBV7-9 to TRBJ2-4, with a tentative D call TRBD2 (5 bases). Trimming removed 3 bases at V and 0 bases at J, with 9 bases between. The CDR3 is made up of 15 amino acids. Looked up from germline, CDR1 is SEHNR and CDR2 is FQNEAQ (reference sequence). CDR3 residues: CASSFPREAKNIQYF. The CDR3, as DNA: TGTGCCAGCAGCTTCCCTCGGGAAGCCAAAAACATTCAGTACTTC. Filled out from reference TRBV7-9 and TRBJ2-4, the complete variable domain reads DTGVSQNPRHKITKRGQNVTFRCDPISEHNRLYWYRQTLGQGPEFLTYFQNEAQLEKSRLLSDRFSAERPKGSFSTLEIQRTEQGDSAMYLCASSFPREAKNIQYFGAGTRLSVL.

V and J are TRBV5-4 and TRBJ2-7, with 9 nucleotides matching TRBD2. V shed 4 bases and J 6 bases; nucleotides not matched to a gene: 11. CDR1 SGHNT and CDR2 YYREEE come from the germline V gene (reference sequence). The CDR3 is 15 residues long. The CDR3 coding sequence is TGTGCCAGCAGCCCCGCCGGGCTAGCGGGGCGCGAGCAGTACTTC. It translates to CASSPAGLAGREQYF.

The rearrangement uses TRBV6-1 and TRBJ2-7; D is perhaps TRBD1 (5 bases). Germline V lookup: CDR1 MNHNS, CDR2 SASEGT. With 2 bases removed from V and 4 bases from J, the gap between germline ends came to 12 bases. This CDR3 is built from 14 residues. The CDR3: CASSEQGDMYEQYF. CDR3 nucleotides: TGTGCCAGCAGTGAACAGGGTGATATGTACGAGCAGTACTTC.

V is TRBV28 and J is TRBJ2-7; 10 bases agree with TRBD1. The CDR3 sequence is 14 residues long. Germline V lookup: CDR1 MDHEN, CDR2 SYDVKM. Trimming took 5 bases from V and 4 from J; bases not matched to a gene: 5. CDR3 sequence: CASSRPGQGYEQYF. Here the CDR3 DNA reads TGTGCCAGCAGTCGACCGGGACAGGGGTACGAGCAGTACTTC.

V is TRBV6-5 and J is TRBJ1-2, with TRBD1 matching 12 bases. The germline V gene encodes CDR1 MNHEY and CDR2 SVGAGI. Trimming took 6 bases from V and 7 from J; bases not matched to a gene: 9. CDR3 length: 15 amino acids. Here the CDR3 DNA reads TGTGCCAGCAGAGGGGGACAGGGGGCCGCGGGTGGCTACACCTTC. The encoded protein is CASRGGQGAAGGYTF.

The gene calls are TRBV5-1 and TRBJ1-4, with D uncertain. Germline CDR1 reads SGHRS; CDR2 reads YFSETQ. The CDR3 consists of 15 residues. V was shortened by 1 base and J by 0 bases, with 7 bases between the two germline ends. The CDR3: CASSLLGSTNEKLFF. The CDR3 DNA is TGCGCCAGCAGCTTGCTAGGGTCAACTAATGAAAAACTGTTTTTT.

Only one count was recorded for this clone. This chain links TRBV2 with TRBJ1-5; D is unresolved. This CDR3 contains 15 residues. Per germline, CDR1 SNHLY and CDR2 FYNNEI. V dropped 0 bases and J dropped 5 bases, with 11 bases sitting between them. CDR3 bases: TGTGCCAGCAGTGAAGCAACGGTGAACCATCAGCCCCAGCATTTT. The encoded protein is CASSEATVNHQPQHF.

The chain is built from TRBV11-3 and TRBJ2-7; 10 bases align to TRBD1. The J segment lost 5 bases and the V segment lost 0 bases, leaving 4 bases of the junction unmatched. There are 15 residues in the CDR3. Germline loops: CDR1 SGHNT, CDR2 YENEEA. The CDR3 here is CASSLDGTGVDEQYF. The CDR3 coding sequence is TGTGCCAGCAGCTTAGATGGGACAGGGGTTGACGAGCAGTACTTC.

The chain couples TRBV12-3 or TRBV12-4 to TRBJ2-3, with D unresolved. V lost 7 bases and J lost 4, with 9 bases in between. The CDR3 runs to 12 residues. CDR3 DNA sequence: TGTGCCAGCAACCGACTTGCAGATACGCAGTATTTT. Translated, it gives CASNRLADTQYF.

This clone was observed once. The chain is built from TRBV28 and TRBJ2-6; D might be TRBD1 (5 bases). The CDR3 totals 16 residues. Germline V gives CDR1 MDHEN, CDR2 SYDVKM. The V end was cut by 7 bases, the J end by 6 bases, with 19 bases between. The CDR3 sequence is CASNPLRAPEANVLTF. The CDR3 bases are TGTGCCAGCAACCCGCTCAGGGCCCCTGAGGCCAACGTCCTGACTTTC. The whole variable domain, remainder taken from reference TRBV28 and TRBJ2-6, is DVKVTQSSRYLVKRTGEKVFLECVQDMDHENMFWYRQDPGLGLRLIYFSYDVKMKEKGDIPEGYSVSREKKERFSLILESASTNQTSMYLCASNPLRAPEANVLTFGAGSRLTVL.

This clone was detected once. The chain combines TRBV5-1 with TRBJ1-3; D is possibly TRBD1 (6 bases). The CDR3 contains 14 residues. Germline V lookup: CDR1 SGHRS, CDR2 YFSETQ. V gave up 3 bases and J gave up 1 base, with 8 bases separating them. CDR3 sequence (DNA): TGCGCCAGCAGCTCACAGGGTTCTGGAAACACCATATATTTT. Protein sequence: CASSSQGSGNTIYF.

The chain is built from TRBV2 and TRBJ1-5, with D perhaps TRBD1 (5 bases). V lost 2 bases to trimming and J lost 1 base, with 12 bases between them. The CDR3 sequence is 16 residues long. The germline gives CDR1 SNHLY, CDR2 FYNNEI. The CDR3 region is CASSETSGWSNQPQHF. CDR3 nucleotides: TGTGCCAGCAGTGAAACGTCAGGGTGGAGCAATCAGCCCCAGCATTTT.